Listed here is a single T cell receptor (beta chain). Which antigen it targets is not known. No base qualities exist here, and no much larger clone lies one base off it. This record comes from a study of blood T cells in healthy people across ages (dated by TCRdb to between 2014 and 2017). For the study in its entirety: In model experiments, template switching captured about one uniquely barcoded TCR beta cDNA molecule for every two T cells. The donors were divided into four age groups: young (average around 17 years), middle-aged (about 39), aged (about 61) and long-lived (around 87). To avoid experimental bias, donors of different ages were spread randomly across the sequencing lanes. Using the same blood draw, the study looked at two additional independent replicas of 1 million unique cDNA reads for two donors, one aged 18 to 30 and the other aged 80 or older. The study measured age-related changes in TCR beta repertoire diversity using deep sequencing normalized with unique cDNA molecular identifiers. Study-wide conclusions, independent of this receptor: Total diversity estimates from one million sequenced T cells were considered lower bounds and underestimates. Since profiling was done on bulk unsorted PBMCs, naive and antigen-experienced compartments could not be conclusively compared. The long-lived group showed more naive CD4+ T cells, fewer expanded clones and increased TCR diversity than the aged group, suggesting age selection. Because the CMV infection status of the donors was unknown, age-related changes in expanded clonotypes may potentially have been confounded. As age increased, observed TCR beta diversity per million T cells dropped in a roughly linear way, and a significant reduction was already evident by age 40. There was a strong correlation between observed TCR beta diversity and the percentage of naive T cells measured by flow cytometry.

The CDR3 measures 14 amino acids from cysteine to phenylalanine. The sequence is cut down to CDR3 DNA, 42 bases in frame from base 1. Sequences MNHEY (CDR1) and SMNVEV (CDR2) are obtained from the germline V gene (reference sequence). Between the V and J ends, shortened by 3 bases and 7 bases respectively, the junction contains 15 bases. Donors were under 40 systemically healthy Caucasian individuals from Russia aged roughly 6 to 100 years. About 10 milliliters of peripheral blood were collected from each donor into EDTA-treated Vacutainer tubes. Ficoll-Paque density-gradient centrifugation was used to isolate PBMCs, with at least 6 million obtained per sample. Total RNA was extracted from PBMCs with Trizol reagent, with at least 5.5 micrograms obtained per sample. The percentages of naive CD45RAhigh/CD27high T cells were determined by flow cytometry on a PBMC aliquot from every donor. Library preparation was by 5' RACE. A second about 7 to 12 cycle PCR used a sample-barcoded 5' primer and a J-beta primer mix. A template-switch 5' adaptor carrying 12 random nucleotides introduced a unique molecular identifier onto each TCR beta cDNA molecule. Each sample yielded at least 2.5 million CDR3-containing paired-end reads. First-strand cDNA was synthesized from all RNA with the Mint cDNA synthesis kit, primed by a TRBC-specific oligonucleotide. Following uracil-DNA glycosylase treatment, a first 18-cycle PCR with universal primers M1SS and BC2_uni_R was performed on all cDNA. The authors processed their data as follows. For normalization, 1 million high-quality reads, each with a distinct molecular identifier, were randomly selected from each sample. Reads sharing molecular identifiers were discarded rather than binned into consensus sequences. MiTCR, set to a Q25 quality threshold and the strictest error-elimination algorithm, was used for CDR3 identification, clonotype clustering and error correction. A nonparametric unseen species model with Euler transformation was used to estimate lower-bound total TCR beta diversity. TCRdb passed the public sequencing reads through fastp at Q25 and MiXCR, retaining productive beta sequences. Duplicate CDR3 protein sequences are folded into a single record with the most common DNA and genes. None of the V and J calls come from the authors' own analysis; TCRdb made them. Present in this sample are around 2 million distinct CDR3 sequences, roughly two fifths of which were seen just once. The top ten clonotypes cover about 21% of the sample.

The chain links TRBV27 with TRBJ2-5, with no reliable assignment of the D segment. This sequence originates from a human donor in good health. Specimen: blood. The CDR3 protein: CASSFSGHARTQYF. The DNA is as follows: TGTGCCAGCAGTTTCTCTGGCCATGCTCGGACCCAGTACTTC.